Each of the 17 T cell receptor beta chains below was sequenced from the same sample in a study of blood T cell repertoires in COVID-19. Clones were sequenced by immunoSEQ multiplex PCR, and TCRdb holds only the in-frame ones, with some missing. Found here are roughly 15,000 clones, around 67% of them singletons; the top ten hold approximately 22%. Sequencing was carried out using peripheral blood. The receptor set was obtained from a boy aged 2 to 10 with active or convalescent COVID-19.

This clone has only one observation. This chain connects TRBV15 to TRBJ2-7; 7 bases are shared with TRBD2. The V segment lost 0 bases and the J segment 0 bases; nucleotides outside the gene matches: 5. Germline lookup yields CDR1 LNHNV and CDR2 YYDKDF (reference sequence). The CDR3 loop spans 16 amino acids. The chain's CDR3 is CATSRDEERGSYEQYV. DNA of the CDR3: TGTGCCACCAGCAGAGATGAGGAGCGGGGCTCCTACGAGCAGTACGTC.

This chain joins TRBV30 and TRBJ2-7; a possible D gene is TRBD1 (5 bases). With 5 bases removed from V and 5 bases from J, the gap between germline ends came to 10 bases. The germline gives CDR1 GTSNPN, CDR2 SVGIG (reference sequence). The CDR3 is 11 amino acids. The CDR3 DNA follows: TGTGCCTGGGGCGACAGAGACGAGCAGTACTTC. Its translation is CAWGDRDEQYF. Combining the CDR3 with reference TRBV30 and TRBJ2-7 gives the whole variable domain SQTIHQWPATLVQPVGSPLSLECTVEGTSNPNLYWYRQAAGRGLQLLFYSVGIGQISSEVPQNLSASRPQDRQFILSSKKLLLSDSGFYLCAWGDRDEQYFGPGTRLTVT.

Judged by abundance, this clone is medium-sized. The chain recombines TRBV6-5 with TRBJ1-6, with TRBD1 as a possible D gene (6 bases). CDR3 length equals 13 residues. Per germline, CDR1 MNHEY and CDR2 SVGAGI. V was clipped by 0 bases and J by 11 bases, with 8 bases between them. The CDR3 DNA reads TGTGCCAGCAGTTACTCGACAGGCACACCCCTCCACTTT. It is translated as CASSYSTGTPLHF.

In its sample, this clone was seen a few times. The chain links TRBV5-4 to TRBJ2-5; no clear D gene. The CDR3 has 14 amino acids. Between the trimmed V and J ends, which lost 5 bases and 2 bases, there was a span of 13 bases. CDR1 and CDR2 from the germline V gene are SGHNT and YYREEE (reference sequence). This chain's CDR3 is CASRTLGTQETQYF. In DNA form, the CDR3 reads TGTGCCAGCAGGACTTTGGGTACACAAGAGACCCAGTACTTC.

This chain uses TRBV7-2 with TRBJ2-7; D ambiguous. The germline gives CDR1 SGHTA, CDR2 FQGNSA. Trimming stripped 5 bases from V and 0 bases from J, with 11 bases between. The CDR3 runs to 14 residues. DNA for the CDR3: TGTGCCAGCAGCCCCATAGATTACTCCTACGAGCAGTACGTC. This codes for CASSPIDYSYEQYV.

In its sample, this clone was seen a few times. Germline is not matched at one junction end, which may reflect a read error. V gene TRBV7-7 combines with J gene TRBJ2-7, with 13 bases that match TRBD2. The CDR3 runs to 16 residues. CDR1 is SSHAT, CDR2 FNYEAQ, per germline (reference sequence). CDR3 protein: CASSSGLAGEGYEQYF. CDR3 nucleotides: TGTGCTAGCAGCTCCGGACTAGCGGGAGAAGGGTACGAGCAGTACTTC.

The rearrangement joins TRBV18 to TRBJ1-3; D gene ambiguous. This CDR3 has 19 residues. Germline V gives CDR1 KGHSH, CDR2 LQKENI. Trimming took off 2 bases at V and 0 bases at J, with 20 bases between the two ends. Here the CDR3 reads CASSPASYRSYHSGNTIYF. The CDR3 region has the DNA TGTGCCAGCTCACCAGCAAGTTATAGATCTTACCACTCTGGAAACACCATATATTTT. Full variable domain (missing parts from reference TRBV18 and TRBJ1-3): NAGVMQNPRHLVRRRGQEARLRCSPMKGHSHVYWYRQLPEEGLKFMVYLQKENIIDESGMPKERFSAEFPKEGPSILRIQQVVRGDSAAYFCASSPASYRSYHSGNTIYFGEGSWLTVV.

The J gene is TRBJ1-4, the V gene TRBV25-1, with 8 bases lining up with TRBD1. With V trimmed by 6 bases and J by 5 bases, 2 bases remained unmatched. Germline V CDR1 and CDR2: MGHDK, SYGVNS. The CDR3 covers 13 residues. CDR3 sequence (DNA): TGTGCCAGCAGCCGGGACAGGAATGAAAAACTGTTTTTT. Translation: CASSRDRNEKLFF. The whole variable domain, remainder taken from reference TRBV25-1 and TRBJ1-4, is EADIYQTPRYLVIGTGKKITLECSQTMGHDKMYWYQQDPGMELHLIHYSYGVNSTEKGDLSSESTVSRIRTEHFPLTLESARPSHTSQYLCASSRDRNEKLFFGSGTQLSVL.

This clone has a single count. CDR3 residues: CASSWASGNTIYF. CDR3 nucleotide sequence: TGTGCCAGCAGTTGGGCCTCTGGAAACACCATATATTTT. The gene calls are TRBV28 and TRBJ1-3; unclear D gene. Trimming stripped 4 bases from V and 0 bases from J, with 4 bases between. This CDR3 has 13 residues. CDR1 is MDHEN, CDR2 SYDVKM, per germline.

The chain recombines TRBV2 with TRBJ1-3; no firm D call. Trimming cost V 4 bases and J 5 bases, with 9 bases left between them. Looked up from germline, CDR1 is SNHLY and CDR2 is FYNNEI. CDR3 length equals 13 residues. CDR3 sequence (DNA): TGTGCCAGCAGTGGGGAGTTCAGAAACACCATATATTTT. This encodes CASSGEFRNTIYF.

The chain uses TRBV14 and TRBJ2-7; D is perhaps TRBD1 (5 bases). Trimming stripped 1 base from V and 1 base from J, with 17 bases between. CDR1 is SGHDN and CDR2 is FVKESK in the germline V gene. The CDR3 is made up of 17 amino acids. CDR3: CASSQVTQGGLSYEQYF. DNA for the CDR3: TGTGCCAGCAGCCAAGTAACCCAGGGTGGGCTTTCCTACGAGCAGTACTTC.

This chain links TRBV6-5 with TRBJ2-1, with TRBD1 matching over 9 bases. Germline-derived CDR1 and CDR2 are MNHEY and SVGAGI. CDR3 length: 15 amino acids. Trimming at V came to 6 bases and at J to 2 bases, leaving 5 bases not matched to a gene. CDR3: CASSQDRGAYNEQFF. Here the CDR3 DNA reads TGTGCCAGCAGCCAAGACAGGGGGGCCTACAATGAGCAGTTCTTC.

The V gene is TRBV6-5, the J gene TRBJ2-3; D perhaps matches TRBD2 (6 bases). Trimming removed 2 bases at V and 5 bases at J, with 11 bases between. The CDR3 is made up of 14 amino acids. Germline-derived CDR1 and CDR2 are MNHEY and SVGAGI. CDR3 sequence reads: CASSYSPGVDTQYF. The CDR3 DNA reads TGTGCCAGCAGTTACAGCCCGGGGGTAGATACGCAGTATTTT.

The chain is built from TRBV28 and TRBJ1-3, with D perhaps matching TRBD1 (5 bases). The CDR3 runs 16 residues. The V and J ends lost 2 bases and 8 bases respectively, with 19 bases between them. In germline, CDR1 is MDHEN, CDR2 SYDVKM. The CDR3 sequence: CASSLVNSGQGDTIYF. The DNA for the CDR3 is TGTGCCAGCAGTTTAGTAAACAGCGGGCAGGGTGACACCATATATTTT.

The chain links TRBV11-2 to TRBJ1-6; TRBD1 is a possible D gene (5 bases). The CDR3 extends over 15 amino acids. Per the germline V gene, CDR1 is SGHAT and CDR2 is FQNNGV. Trimming took off 3 bases at V and 6 bases at J, with 12 bases between the two ends. CDR3 residues: CASSFQDRPNSPLHF. The CDR3 DNA is TGTGCCAGCAGCTTCCAAGACAGACCTAATTCACCCCTCCACTTT.

V gene TRBV6-5 combines with J gene TRBJ1-1; D is perhaps TRBD1 (5 bases). This CDR3 region has 14 residues. V lost 0 bases, J lost 4 bases, and 9 bases lay in between. CDR1 is MNHEY and CDR2 is SVGAGI in the germline V gene. Here the CDR3 DNA reads TGTGCCAGCAGTTACTCGAGCAGGGTCACTGAAGCTTTCTTT. Protein: CASSYSSRVTEAFF.

The rearrangement joins TRBV29-1 to TRBJ2-5; D is possibly TRBD2 (6 bases). Germline V gene lookup returns CDR1 SQVTM and CDR2 ANQGSEA. The CDR3 length is 17 residues. Trimming removed 5 bases from V and 5 bases from J, with 27 bases in between. The CDR3 DNA follows: TGCAGCGTTCGCGACCCCCGTACACTAGCCACCTTTGAGACCCAGTACTTC. It codes for CSVRDPRTLATFETQYF.